These 29 T cell receptor beta chains came from one sample sequenced in a study of human T cells and chemical hapten exposure. TCRdb reprocessed the RACE reads with MiXCR, giving one entry per CDR3 protein. The sample includes 180,000 or so distinct CDR3 sequences, roughly 15% seen only once; the top ten take 1.5% to 2%. Sample time point: patch test 1, 2 weeks after DPC sensitization. Stated treatment: therapeutic diphenylcyclopropenone sensitization with weekly scalp DPC. This specimen was whole blood, taken in connection with sensitization to the hapten diphenylcyclopropenone (DPC). These receptors were collected from a woman aged 25 to 39 with alopecia areata. Some clones in this sample may be carry-over from other donors' samples.

The gene calls are TRBV2 and TRBJ1-5, with a possible D match to TRBD1 (5 bases). Germline loops: CDR1 SNHLY, CDR2 FYNNEI. The CDR3 covers 16 residues. The V end was cut by 0 bases, the J end by 7 bases, with 16 bases between. The CDR3 here is CASSEASGRLGQPQHF. The CDR3 coding sequence is TGTGCCAGCAGTGAAGCCTCGGGGCGCCTAGGCCAGCCCCAGCATTTT.

V usage is TRBV4-2 and J usage is TRBJ2-4; D might be TRBD1 or TRBD2, each matching 6 bases. CDR3 length: 20 amino acids. Germline V CDR1 and CDR2: LGHNA, YNFKEQ. V lost 1 base and J lost 0, with 22 bases in between. Here the CDR3 reads CASSQVDPGALILAKNIQYF. The CDR3 coding sequence is TGTGCCAGCAGCCAAGTTGACCCGGGGGCTTTAATTCTAGCCAAAAACATTCAGTACTTC.

This clonotype was seen a few times. This chain uses TRBV4-2 with TRBJ1-3; possible D gene TRBD1, 5 bases. The V gene's germline CDR1 is LGHNA and CDR2 YNFKEQ. The CDR3 length is 16 residues. V was shortened by 7 bases and J by 0 bases, with 16 bases between the two germline ends. CDR3 sequence: CASTIGDRLSGNTIYF. Written as DNA, the CDR3 is TGTGCCAGCACCATAGGGGACCGACTCTCTGGAAACACCATATATTTT.

V and J are TRBV20-1 and TRBJ1-2; possible D gene TRBD1, 5 bases. Germline CDR1 is DFQATT and CDR2 is SNEGSKA (reference sequence). This CDR3 region has 13 residues. V lost 1 base and J lost 2, with 8 bases in between. CDR3 residues: CSARVDSNYGYTF. The CDR3 nucleotides are TGCAGTGCTAGAGTAGACAGCAACTATGGCTACACCTTC.

V and J are TRBV5-1 and TRBJ1-1; TRBD1 aligns across 8 bases. V was clipped by 0 bases and J by 6 bases; unmatched bases: 13. The CDR3 totals 17 residues. The V gene's germline CDR1 is SGHRS and CDR2 YFSETQ. In nucleotides, the CDR3 is TGCGCCAGCAGCTTGGATCCCTTCAGGGGGCAGGTGTCTGAAGCTTTCTTT. It is translated as CASSLDPFRGQVSEAFF.

This clonotype was counted only a few times. The chain recombines TRBV6-2 or TRBV6-3 with TRBJ2-5; the match to TRBD1 covers 8 bases. V was clipped by 4 bases and J by 5 bases; unmatched bases: 6. The CDR3 has 14 amino acids. Germline assignment: CDR1 MNHEY and CDR2 SVGEGT. CDR3 sequence (DNA): TGTGCCAGCAGTTCTCCGGACAGGGCGGAGACCCAGTACTTC. Translated, it gives CASSSPDRAETQYF.

This clonotype was counted at least ten times. This sequence joins TRBV18 and TRBJ2-6; no clear D gene. The V gene's germline CDR1 is KGHSH and CDR2 LQKENI. The CDR3 sequence is 17 residues long. V was trimmed by 4 bases and J by 0 bases, leaving 13 bases between them. The CDR3 nucleotides read TGTGCCAGCTCACGTCCAGCCCAGAGCTCTGGGGCCAACGTCCTGACTTTC. This sequence encodes CASSRPAQSSGANVLTF. Full variable domain (missing parts from reference TRBV18 and TRBJ2-6): NAGVMQNPRHLVRRRGQEARLRCSPMKGHSHVYWYRQLPEEGLKFMVYLQKENIIDESGMPKERFSAEFPKEGPSILRIQQVVRGDSAAYFCASSRPAQSSGANVLTFGAGSRLTVL.

This clonotype was counted a few times. V and J are TRBV18 and TRBJ1-5; 8 bases are shared with TRBD1. Germline values: CDR1 KGHSH, CDR2 LQKENI. The CDR3 has 14 residues. Germline trimming cut 6 bases from V and 4 bases from J; bases unmatched to any gene: 5. The CDR3: CASSWTGSNQPQHF. The CDR3 DNA follows: TGTGCCAGCTCCTGGACAGGGTCAAATCAGCCCCAGCATTTT.

This clonotype has more than one count but fewer than ten. The genes are TRBV6-6 and TRBJ2-1, with 9 bases fitting TRBD2. Germline values: CDR1 MNHNY, CDR2 SVGAGI (reference sequence). This CDR3 is built from 14 residues. V shed 7 bases, J shed 8 bases, and the junction held 9 bases outside the gene matches. This CDR3 reads CASTSSGRPDEQFF. CDR3 bases: TGTGCCAGCACCTCAAGCGGGAGGCCCGATGAGCAGTTCTTC.

CDR3 coding DNA: TGCAGTGCTCCTGGGGGGGGGACAGATACGCAGTATTTT. Its protein product is CSAPGGGTDTQYF. The chain recombines TRBV20-1 with TRBJ2-3; 7 nucleotides agree with TRBD2. Trimming took 5 bases from V and 3 from J; bases not matched to a gene: 5. CDR1 is DFQATT, CDR2 SNEGSKA, per germline (reference sequence). The CDR3 sequence is 13 residues long.

This clonotype was counted at least ten times. The chain couples TRBV4-3 to TRBJ2-2; D perhaps matches TRBD1 (6 bases). The V gene lost 0 bases and the J gene lost 3 bases, with 11 bases spanning the gap. Germline V CDR1 and CDR2: LGHNA, YSLEER. This CDR3 region has 16 residues. CDR3 DNA sequence: TGCGCCAGCAGCCAAGAAAGGCCAGGGGACACCGGGGAGCTGTTTTTT. As protein: CASSQERPGDTGELFF.

On this clonotype: A much larger clone lies a single base off, so this may be a read error. The chain links TRBV5-1 to TRBJ1-5; TRBD1 matches at 11 bases. The end of the DNA is better explained by TRBJ2-3, so the J call may be wrong. CDR3 size: 15 residues. The germline gives CDR1 SGHRS, CDR2 YFSETQ. The CDR3 spells CASSLGTGGGQPQYF. CDR3 DNA sequence: TGCGCCAGCAGCTTGGGGACAGGGGGCGGTCAGCCCCAGTATTTT.

This clonotype was detected many times. The chain uses TRBV5-1 and TRBJ2-5, with TRBD1 matching 8 bases. Germline lookup yields CDR1 SGHRS and CDR2 YFSETQ. The CDR3 contains 13 residues. The ends lost 5 bases at V and 3 bases at J; junction bases unmatched: 3. DNA for the CDR3: TGCGCCAGCAGGGGACAGGAAAAAGAGACCCAGTACTTC. Protein product: CASRGQEKETQYF.

V gene TRBV12-3 or TRBV12-4 combines with J gene TRBJ1-6; D is uncertain. The CDR3 totals 16 residues. Trimming cost V 6 bases and J 8 bases, with 20 bases left between them. In nucleotides, the CDR3 is TGTGCCAGCAGCCTCGGATTCCGGGGTAGGGATTCACCCCTCCACTTT. Translated: CASSLGFRGRDSPLHF.

This clonotype was observed a few times. The V gene is TRBV11-2, the J gene TRBJ1-2, with 8 bases that match TRBD1. The CDR3 is made up of 15 amino acids. Trimming cost V 3 bases and J 4 bases; bases outside gene matches: 7. The germline CDR1 and CDR2 sequences are SGHAT and FQNNGV. This CDR3 is CASSFEGQASYGYTF. The CDR3 DNA follows: TGTGCCAGCAGCTTTGAGGGACAGGCCTCCTATGGCTACACCTTC.

This clonotype has ten or more counts. V is TRBV2 and J is TRBJ2-1, with D uncertain. The CDR3 loop spans 14 amino acids. Trimming removed 6 bases from V and 0 bases from J, with 9 bases in between. Germline V gene lookup returns CDR1 SNHLY and CDR2 FYNNEI. The CDR3 is CASRDGSSYNEQFF. CDR3 nucleotides: TGTGCCAGCAGGGACGGCAGCTCCTACAATGAGCAGTTCTTC.

The sample holds many counts of this clonotype. The chain carries TRBV14 and TRBJ1-4; D is undetermined. V was shortened by 1 base and J by 8 bases, with 17 bases between the two germline ends. Germline CDR1 and CDR2: SGHDN and FVKESK. The CDR3 runs to 16 residues. CDR3 DNA: TGTGCCAGCAGCCAAGGGTTGGCATTCTCGGAGGAAAAACTGTTTTTT. As protein: CASSQGLAFSEEKLFF.

In nucleotides, the CDR3 is TGTGCCAGCAGCCAAGTCGGGGGGACTTCGAACACTGAAGCTTTCTTT. This codes for CASSQVGGTSNTEAFF. The genes are TRBV14 and TRBJ1-1; D is perhaps TRBD1 (5 bases). The germline V gene encodes CDR1 SGHDN and CDR2 FVKESK. The CDR3 totals 16 residues. V shed 1 base and J shed 1 base, with 13 bases lying between them.

This clonotype was recorded many times. This chain joins TRBV10-3 and TRBJ1-5; the D gene is possibly TRBD1 (6 bases). There are 15 residues in the CDR3. V was shortened by 0 bases and J by 7 bases, with 13 bases between the two germline ends. The germline V gene has CDR1 ENHRY and CDR2 SYGVKD. CDR3 region: CAISESSGGVQPQHF. The CDR3 nucleotides read TGTGCCATCAGTGAGTCGTCCGGGGGCGTCCAGCCCCAGCATTTT.

This clonotype was recorded many times. The chain is built from TRBV9 and TRBJ1-2; 8 nucleotides match TRBD1. Trimming at V came to 3 bases and at J to 5 bases, leaving 6 bases not matched to a gene. Per germline, CDR1 SGDLS and CDR2 YYNGEE. The CDR3 has 14 amino acids. The CDR3 reads CASSGGQGRYGYTF. In nucleotides, the CDR3 is TGTGCCAGCAGCGGTGGACAGGGCCGGTATGGCTACACCTTC.

This clonotype has only a few counts. The chain recombines TRBV4-3 with TRBJ1-4; TRBD1 is a possible D gene (5 bases). V lost 0 bases, J lost 0 bases, and 23 bases lay in between. This CDR3 is 21 amino acids long. Germline CDR1 is LGHNA and CDR2 is YSLEER. The CDR3, as DNA: TGCGCCAGCAGCCAAGACCCCCCGACGACAGTGGGTCCGGCAACTAATGAAAAACTGTTTTTT. It is translated as CASSQDPPTTVGPATNEKLFF.

The rearrangement links TRBV20-1 to TRBJ1-2; D is unclear. The CDR3 sequence is 11 residues long. Germline V CDR1 and CDR2: DFQATT, SNEGSKA (reference sequence). V was clipped by 3 bases and J by 10 bases, with 12 bases between them. CDR3 sequence (DNA): TGCAGTGCTAGGGTACTTGGGTTCTACACCTTC. Translated, it gives CSARVLGFYTF.

For this clonotype: A junction end diverges from the germline sequence, so it may reflect a read error. The chain employs TRBV28 and TRBJ2-3; D possibly corresponds to TRBD2 (6 bases). The CDR3 extends over 15 amino acids. Germline lookup yields CDR1 MDHEN and CDR2 SYDVKM. DNA of the CDR3: TGTGTCAGCACCGGGTCCCAGGCGGGGACAGATACGCAGTATTTT. Residues: CVSTGSQAGTDTQYF.

Ten or more counts support this clonotype. The chain joins TRBV7-3 to TRBJ1-1; the D is unclear. The CDR3 length is 15 residues. Trimming removed 0 bases from V and 0 bases from J, with 8 bases in between. Germline lookup yields CDR1 SGHTA and CDR2 FQGTGA. In DNA, the CDR3 is TGTGCCAGCAGCTTAACGCGGGGAGTGAACACTGAAGCTTTCTTT. Translated: CASSLTRGVNTEAFF.

V gene TRBV3-1 combines with J gene TRBJ1-2, with TRBD1 matching 7 bases. The V gene end was trimmed by 3 bases and the J gene end by 4 bases; junction bases not matched to a gene: 11. This CDR3 spans 16 amino acids. Germline CDR1 reads LGHDT; CDR2 reads YNNKEL (reference sequence). CDR3 nucleotides: TGTGCCAGCAGCCAGGGATCGACAGGGAACTTCTATGGCTACACCTTC. This encodes CASSQGSTGNFYGYTF.

This clonotype was counted between two and nine times. The V gene is TRBV6-5, the J gene TRBJ2-3; 8 nucleotides align to TRBD1. Germline V gene lookup returns CDR1 MNHEY and CDR2 SVGAGI. J was trimmed by 2 bases and V by 5 bases; bases with no gene match: 6. This CDR3 is 15 amino acids long. The CDR3 is CASSQGQVFTDTQYF. In DNA form, the CDR3 reads TGTGCCAGCAGTCAGGGACAGGTTTTCACAGATACGCAGTATTTT.

This clonotype was counted ten times or more. The chain couples TRBV9 to TRBJ2-3; possible D gene TRBD1, 6 bases. CDR1 and CDR2 (germline): SGDLS, YYNGEE. CDR3 length: 15 residues. The ends were cut back, 3 bases at V and 8 bases at J, with 19 bases in the middle. CDR3 in DNA: TGTGCCAGCAGCGCGCGCCATCAAGGGGGAGCTACGCAGTATTTT. Translation: CASSARHQGGATQYF.

The chain carries TRBV5-1 and TRBJ1-4; D remains ambiguous. V gave up 0 bases and J gave up 4 bases, with 10 bases separating them. This CDR3 is 15 amino acids long. CDR1 and CDR2 (germline): SGHRS, YFSETQ. In nucleotides, the CDR3 is TGCGCCAGCAGCTTGGAGGGCAGGATTAATGAAAAACTGTTTTTT. As protein: CASSLEGRINEKLFF.

This clonotype showed up many times. The gene calls are TRBV2 and TRBJ2-2; D unresolved. Germline V lookup: CDR1 SNHLY, CDR2 FYNNEI. The V and J ends lost 4 bases and 0 bases respectively, with 9 bases between them. This CDR3 comprises 15 residues. The CDR3 here is CASSGASANTGELFF. The CDR3 nucleotides read TGTGCCAGCAGTGGCGCCTCTGCGAACACCGGGGAGCTGTTTTTT.